These 12 T cell receptor beta chains share one sample of origin, sequenced in a study of T cell responses to AZD1222 COVID-19 vaccine (dated by TCRdb to the early 2020s). Read against the paper, the sample's time point label means: baseline before first vaccination. Library prep was done by the immunoSEQ multiplex PCR assay. Imported from immuneACCESS, the table was reduced by TCRdb to in-frame sequences with V and J called. These copies leave out some clones; in studies compared against another copy, an unresolved V gene accounts for under half, and the cause of the remainder is not known. This sample has approximately 150,000 clones in its table, and approximately 88% of those were observed once. The ten top clones hold approximately 1.6% of the sample. Sequencing was performed on peripheral blood, taken on day 0 of AZD1222 vaccination. The receptors originated from an adult in good health.

This chain uses TRBV7-9 with TRBJ1-1, with D possibly matching TRBD1 (5 bases). CDR3 length equals 12 residues. Germline V gene data show CDR1 as SEHNR and CDR2 as FQNEAQ (reference sequence). The ends were cut back, 8 bases at V and 1 base at J, with 8 bases in the middle. In DNA form, the CDR3 reads TGTGCCAGCCGGGGGAGGAACACTGAAGCTTTCTTT. Amino acid sequence: CASRGRNTEAFF.

The V call is TRBV3-1 (or the pseudogene TRBV3-2), the J call TRBJ1-2; the match to TRBD1 covers 8 bases. CDR3 length: 14 residues. Germline V gives CDR1 LGHDT, CDR2 YNNKEL (reference sequence). Losses at the gene ends were 1 base for V and 6 bases for J; bases not matched to a gene: 4. CDR3: CASSQVRGQDGYTF. Here the CDR3 DNA reads TGTGCCAGCAGCCAAGTTAGGGGACAGGATGGCTACACCTTC.

This clone occurred once. The V gene is TRBV27, the J gene TRBJ2-7; D may be TRBD2 (6 bases). The ends were cut back, 4 bases at V and 3 bases at J, with 16 bases in the middle. Germline V gives CDR1 MNHEY, CDR2 SMNVEV (reference sequence). CDR3 length: 15 amino acids. The CDR3 here is CASSSPGLSLYEQYF. DNA for the CDR3: TGTGCCAGCAGTTCCCCCGGACTATCACTCTACGAGCAGTACTTC.

A word on this clone: The junction differs from germline at one of its ends, possibly a read error. This chain links TRBV25-1 with TRBJ2-7; the match to TRBD2 covers 7 bases. CDR3 size: 14 residues. Germline lookup yields CDR1 MGHDK and CDR2 SYGVNS. CDR3 residues: CASSESGGAPAFSF. The CDR3 bases are TGTGCCAGCAGTGAATCGGGGGGAGCCCCCGCCTTTTCTTTC.

With regard to this clone: Other DNA sequences within the sample encode an identical CDR3. The chain uses TRBV2 and TRBJ1-2; D is ambiguous. Germline CDR1 reads SNHLY; CDR2 reads FYNNEI. The CDR3 has 13 residues. V lost 1 base, J lost 1 base, and 4 bases lay in between. The CDR3 bases are TGTGCCAGCAGTGAAGTCGGTAACTATGGCTACACCTTC. The encoded protein is CASSEVGNYGYTF. Looking up the rest from reference TRBV2 and TRBJ1-2 gives the full variable domain: EPEVTQTPSHQVTQMGQEVILRCVPISNHLYFYWYRQILGQKVEFLVSFYNNEISEKSEIFDDQFSVERPDGSNFTLKIRSTKLEDSAMYFCASSEVGNYGYTFGSGTRLTVV.

This clone was recorded only once. The chain carries TRBV25-1 and TRBJ1-1, with 7 bases that match TRBD1. Germline CDR1 reads MGHDK; CDR2 reads SYGVNS. The CDR3 contains 15 residues. J was trimmed by 4 bases and V by 4 bases; bases with no gene match: 9. CDR3 sequence (DNA): TGTGCCAGCAGTGGTACAGGGGCCCCGGGCACTGAAGCTTTCTTT. Amino acids: CASSGTGAPGTEAFF.

The rearrangement uses TRBV10-3 and TRBJ2-3; 15 bases are shared with TRBD2. Germline-derived CDR1 and CDR2 are ENHRY and SYGVKD. The CDR3 is 16 amino acids. Trimming removed 6 bases from V and 4 bases from J; junction bases left unmatched: 5. The CDR3 here is CAISRTSGGAPDTQYF. The CDR3 DNA follows: TGTGCCATCAGCCGGACTAGCGGGGGGGCCCCAGATACGCAGTATTTT.

V is TRBV6-1 and J is TRBJ1-5; perhaps TRBD1 as D (6 bases). CDR3 size: 15 residues. Germline CDR1 MNHNS, CDR2 SASEGT. V shed 3 bases and J shed 4 bases, with 13 bases lying between them. The CDR3 region is CASSETQGRNQPQHF. CDR3 DNA: TGTGCCAGCAGTGAGACACAGGGAAGAAATCAGCCCCAGCATTTT.

The rearrangement joins TRBV19 to TRBJ2-7, with TRBD2 as a possible D gene (6 bases). Germline-derived CDR1 and CDR2 are LNHDA and SQIVND (reference sequence). The CDR3 runs 13 residues. Deletions cut 1 base from V and 3 bases from J, with 7 bases between. Written as DNA, the CDR3 is TGTGCCAGTAGTATAGCTAGCGACTACGAGCAGTACTTC. Translation: CASSIASDYEQYF.

The rearrangement uses TRBV6-5 and TRBJ2-7; 7 bases are a match to TRBD2. Trimming took 8 bases from V and 4 from J; bases not matched to a gene: 8. This CDR3 region has 13 residues. The germline V gene has CDR1 MNHEY and CDR2 SVGAGI. The CDR3 is CASGRERGYEQYF. CDR3 nucleotides: TGTGCCAGCGGGCGGGAGAGGGGTTACGAGCAGTACTTC.

V usage is TRBV5-5 and J usage is TRBJ2-5; TRBD2 agrees at 7 bases. Losses at the gene ends were 2 bases for V and 1 base for J; bases not matched to a gene: 5. This CDR3 comprises 15 residues. Germline CDR1 reads SGHKS; CDR2 reads YYEKEE (reference sequence). The CDR3 bases are TGTGCCAGCAGCTTTGATCCTAGCGGCCAAGAGACCCAGTACTTC. Its translation: CASSFDPSGQETQYF.

A note on this clone: At one end, the junction sequence differs from germline, possibly due to a read error. The chain is built from TRBV24-1 and TRBJ2-2; the D is unclear. The CDR3 spans 15 residues. CDR1 KGHDR and CDR2 SFDVKD come from the germline V gene. The CDR3 region is CATSEGSGSTRELFF. The CDR3 DNA sequence: TGTGCCACCAGTGAAGGATCGGGTAGCACCAGGGAGCTGTTTTTT.